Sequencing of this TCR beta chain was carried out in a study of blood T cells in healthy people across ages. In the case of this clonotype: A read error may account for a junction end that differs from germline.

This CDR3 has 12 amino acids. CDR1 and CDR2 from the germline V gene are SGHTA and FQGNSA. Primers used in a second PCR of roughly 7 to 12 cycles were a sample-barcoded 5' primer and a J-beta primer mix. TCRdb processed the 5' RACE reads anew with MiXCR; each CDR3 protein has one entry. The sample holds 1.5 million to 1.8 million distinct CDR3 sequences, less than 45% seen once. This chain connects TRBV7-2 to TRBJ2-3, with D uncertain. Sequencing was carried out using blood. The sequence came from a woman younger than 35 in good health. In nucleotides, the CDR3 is TGTGCCAGCAGCACTTACACAGATATGCAGTATTTT. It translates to CASSTYTDMQYF.